A single sample gave rise to the 18 T cell receptor beta chains below, sequenced in a study of Graves' ophthalmopathy and Graves' hyperthyroidism. RNA transcripts yielded amplified TCR beta CDR3 regions. Second-round multiplex PCR came after first-round RT-PCR with HTBI primers. TCRdb independently ran MiXCR on the multiplex PCR reads; one entry per CDR3 protein. The sample lists hundreds of thousands of distinct CDR3 sequences; roughly two fifths were seen once. The material sequenced was peripheral blood. The origin of the receptors is an adult man with Graves' ophthalmopathy.

This clonotype was seen many times. V is TRBV7-9 and J is TRBJ2-5; TRBD2 matches at 11 bases. V gave up 3 bases and J gave up 5 bases; unmatched junction bases: 5. CDR3 size: 15 residues. Germline V gives CDR1 SEHNR, CDR2 FQNEAQ (reference sequence). Here the CDR3 reads CASSFVAGGLETQYF. CDR3 DNA sequence: TGTGCCAGCAGCTTTGTAGCGGGAGGGCTTGAGACCCAGTACTTC.

There are a few counts of this clonotype. An end of the junction differs from the germline gene, which may be a read error. The gene calls are TRBV7-2 and TRBJ2-7; D not resolved. The CDR3 is made up of 14 amino acids. The V gene's germline CDR1 is SGHTA and CDR2 FQGNSA. Written as DNA, the CDR3 is TGCGCCAGCAGCCTAACTACTGTCGGCTACGAGCAGTACTTC. Protein product: CASSLTTVGYEQYF.

In the case of this clonotype: Its ends do not fully match the called genes, so a read error is possible. The chain has TRBV10-3 and TRBJ2-7, with 7 bases lining up with TRBD1. Germline V CDR1 and CDR2: ENHRY, SYGVKD. The CDR3 loop spans 10 amino acids. The CDR3 region has the DNA TGTGCCATCAGTCGACAGGGTAGTTCGTTC. Protein: CAISRQGSSF.

On this clonotype itself: Sequence at one end of the junction differs from germline and may be a read error. The CDR3: CASSYIPDRDYGYTF. DNA for the CDR3: TGTGCCAGCAGTTACATCCCCGACAGGGATTATGGCTACACCTTC. This sequence joins TRBV10-3 and TRBJ1-2; 7 bases match TRBD1. This CDR3 region has 15 residues. Looked up from germline, CDR1 is ENHRY and CDR2 is SYGVKD.

The gene calls are TRBV7-9 and TRBJ1-3; D gene uncertain. V gave up 5 bases and J gave up 4 bases, with 18 bases separating them. This CDR3 contains 16 residues. Germline V gene sequence: CDR1 SEHNR, CDR2 FQNEAQ (reference sequence). The CDR3: CASSLLNAGAGNTIYF. In DNA, the CDR3 is TGTGCCAGCAGCCTCCTCAATGCGGGCGCCGGAAACACCATATATTTT.

This clonotype was observed many times. The chain has TRBV6-6 and TRBJ2-5; D uncertain. CDR3 length: 12 amino acids. Per germline, CDR1 MNHNY and CDR2 SVGAGI (reference sequence). Trimming took 2 bases from V and 5 from J, leaving 6 bases between them. The CDR3 reads CASSYADETQYF. The CDR3 DNA sequence: TGTGCCAGCAGTTACGCAGATGAGACCCAGTACTTC.

This clonotype was found many times. The rearrangement joins TRBV19 to TRBJ1-6; D uncertain. This CDR3 has 16 residues. In germline, CDR1 is LNHDA, CDR2 SQIVND (reference sequence). Trimming took off 5 bases at V and 3 bases at J, with 14 bases between the two ends. DNA of the CDR3: TGTGCCAGTAGTCCAGACCCGACTGGCTATAATTCACCCCTCCACTTT. Translation: CASSPDPTGYNSPLHF.

This clonotype was detected a few times. V usage is TRBV28 and J usage is TRBJ2-7; TRBD1 is a possible D gene (6 bases). The CDR3 length is 14 residues. With 4 bases removed from V and 2 bases from J, the gap between germline ends came to 12 bases. The germline V gene has CDR1 MDHEN and CDR2 SYDVKM. The CDR3 region is CASSSFQGTYEQYF. The CDR3 bases are TGTGCCAGCAGTTCATTCCAGGGGACCTACGAGCAGTACTTC.

A remark on this clonotype: A read error may be the cause here, since a much bigger clone is one base away. The CDR3 ends on some other residue instead of the conserved phenylalanine or tryptophan, so this is likely a read error. V usage is TRBV2 and J usage is TRBJ1-1; TRBD1 agrees at 7 bases. Germline CDR1 reads SNHLY; CDR2 reads FYNNEI. The V segment lost 5 bases and the J segment 0 bases; nucleotides outside the gene matches: 0. This CDR3 contains 13 residues. CDR3 sequence (DNA): TGTGCCAGCAGTACAGGGGTGAACACTGAAGCTTTCCTT. Translating it yields CASSTGVNTEAFL.

This clonotype was seen repeatedly, ten times or more. This chain uses TRBV7-9 with TRBJ1-4; D might be TRBD1 (6 bases). Trimming removed 4 bases from V and 0 bases from J, with 9 bases in between. This CDR3 is 15 amino acids long. Germline loops: CDR1 SEHNR, CDR2 FQNEAQ (reference sequence). CDR3 nucleotides: TGTGCCAGCAGCTCATGGACAGCAACTAATGAAAAACTGTTTTTT. Protein: CASSSWTATNEKLFF.

This chain links TRBV19 with TRBJ2-5; 7 bases map to TRBD2. The CDR3 is made up of 18 amino acids. With V trimmed by 3 bases and J by 5 bases, 18 bases remained unmatched. Germline assignment: CDR1 LNHDA and CDR2 SQIVND (reference sequence). CDR3 coding DNA: TGTGCCAGTAGTATGTCTCTAGTGGCGGGAGCGTTACAGGAGACCCAGTACTTC. Amino acids: CASSMSLVAGALQETQYF.

A few counts support this clonotype. This chain links TRBV7-2 with TRBJ1-6, with D possibly TRBD1 on 5 matching bases. Trimming stripped 6 bases from V and 13 bases from J, with 22 bases between. CDR1 and CDR2 from the germline V gene are SGHTA and FQGNSA. The CDR3 spans 15 residues. CDR3 DNA sequence: TGTGCCAGCAGACTAGGGACCGAACTTGGGATGCCCCTCCACTTT. Encoded protein: CASRLGTELGMPLHF. Looking up the rest from reference TRBV7-2 and TRBJ1-6 gives the full variable domain: GAGVSQSPSNKVTEKGKDVELRCDPISGHTALYWYRQSLGQGLEFLIYFQGNSAPDKSGLPSDRFSAERTGGSVSTLTIQRTQQEDSAVYLCASRLGTELGMPLHFGNGTRLTVT.

The chain is built from TRBV7-3 and TRBJ2-5; 9 bases are shared with TRBD2. CDR1 is SGHTA and CDR2 is FQGTGA in the germline V gene. Losses at the gene ends were 5 bases for V and 1 base for J; bases not matched to a gene: 11. This CDR3 is built from 17 residues. The CDR3 reads CASSPGLASARQETQYF. The CDR3 DNA is TGTGCCAGCAGCCCGGGACTAGCATCCGCCCGCCAAGAGACCCAGTACTTC.

In this sample, this clonotype turned up many times. In DNA, the CDR3 is TGTGCCAGCAGCTTATTACAGGGGGCGCAGGGCTACACCTTC. Its translation is CASSLLQGAQGYTF. This chain joins TRBV7-8 and TRBJ1-2; TRBD1 aligns across 9 bases. The CDR3 has 14 amino acids. Germline V gene lookup returns CDR1 SGHVS and CDR2 FQNEAQ. V lost 2 bases and J lost 8; bases outside the gene matches: 6.

A remark on this clonotype: In this CDR3 the conserved last residue, phenylalanine or tryptophan, is missing, so a read error is likely. This chain uses TRBV9 with TRBJ2-5, with 7 bases fitting TRBD2. CDR3 length: 14 amino acids. Germline V lookup: CDR1 SGDLS, CDR2 YYNGEE. J gave up 5 bases and V 4 bases, and 8 bases lay outside the gene matches. The CDR3 DNA follows: TGTGCCAGCAGCCAACCACGGGGGGATGAGACCCAGTACTGC. It yields the protein CASSQPRGDETQYC.

J is TRBJ1-5 and V is TRBV24-1; D is perhaps TRBD1 (5 bases). The CDR3 loop spans 15 amino acids. CDR1 and CDR2 from the germline V gene are KGHDR and SFDVKD. V lost 6 bases, J lost 1 base, and 12 bases lay in between. The CDR3, as DNA: TGTGCCACCAGTCAATCCAGGGAAAGCAATCAGCCCCAGCATTTT. As protein: CATSQSRESNQPQHF.

This clonotype was detected a few times. The V gene is TRBV25-1, the J gene TRBJ2-7; TRBD1 matches at 9 bases. The junction had 5 bases not matched to a gene; V was cut back by 4 bases and J by 1 base. Germline loops: CDR1 MGHDK, CDR2 SYGVNS. The CDR3 totals 15 residues. Here the CDR3 reads CASSATGTGSYEQYF. For the CDR3, the DNA is TGTGCCAGCAGTGCCACCGGGACAGGGTCCTACGAGCAGTACTTC.

Concerning this clonotype itself: One junction end disagrees with the germline gene, perhaps due to a read error. The chain recombines TRBV10-3 with TRBJ1-2, with 8 bases identical to TRBD1. Germline loops: CDR1 ENHRY, CDR2 SYGVKD. The CDR3 is 16 residues long. The CDR3 here is CASSYSSGTGGDGYTF. DNA for the CDR3: TGTGCCAGCAGTTACTCCTCCGGGACAGGAGGGGATGGCTACACCTTC.